Listed below are T cell receptor beta chains from one sample, sequenced in a study of OX40 agonist ivuxolimab in advanced cancers. Profiling relied on immunoSEQ multiplex PCR, and the TCRdb table lists in-frame clones only, not all of them. The profile shows some 17,000 clones, roughly 89% of them singletons. The input for sequencing was CD4+ or CD8+ T cells sorted from blood, taken in a trial of the OX40 agonist ivuxolimab. These receptors originate from an adult with an advanced solid tumor such as melanoma, head and neck, liver or kidney cancer. The CDR3 runs from the conserved cysteine through the conserved F or W. D genes are given only for firm matches. For some rows the clone size is stated as once, few or many, or as a class when expanded; others skip it.

V	J	D	size	length	CDR3	DNA
TRBV4-2	TRBJ2-3	TRBD2	once	17	CASSQDWASGGRDTQYF	TGTGCCAGCAGCCAAGATTGGGCTAGCGGGGGGCGAGATACGCAGTATTTT
TRBV9	TRBJ2-3	NA	NA	13	CASSPLDRDTQYF	TGTGCCAGCAGCCCCCTAGATAGAGATACGCAGTATTTT
TRBV9	TRBJ1-3	NA	NA	17	CASSGYPAGESRNTIYF	TGTGCCAGCAGCGGATACCCTGCCGGAGAAAGTAGAAACACCATATATTTT
TRBV27	TRBJ1-5	NA	NA	15	CASSLRGFGNQPQHF	TGTGCCAGCAGTTTAAGGGGTTTCGGCAATCAGCCCCAGCATTTT
TRBV2	TRBJ2-3	TRBD2	NA	14	CASNPSGAPNTQYF	TGTGCCAGCAACCCTAGCGGGGCCCCGAATACGCAGTATTTT
TRBV6-1	TRBJ2-7	NA	NA	12	CASREGDYEQYF	TGTGCCAGCAGGGAGGGTGACTACGAGCAGTACTTC
TRBV11-3	TRBJ2-7	TRBD1	NA	15	CASSFARTGRYEQYF	TGTGCCAGCAGCTTCGCTCGGACAGGGCGCTACGAGCAGTACTTC
TRBV4-3	TRBJ2-2	NA	once	15	CASSQDPANTGELFF	TGCGCCAGCAGCCAAGATCCGGCGAACACCGGGGAGCTGTTTTTT
TRBV7-3	TRBJ2-1	TRBD1	NA	15	CASSREGQLYNEQFF	TGTGCCAGCAGCCGTGAGGGACAGCTATACAATGAGCAGTTCTTC
TRBV11-2	TRBJ2-2	NA	NA	18	CASSFPLARGANTGELFF	TGTGCCAGCAGCTTCCCCCTTGCGCGGGGAGCGAACACCGGGGAGCTGTTTTTT
TRBV9	TRBJ2-1	NA	NA	12	CASSGTTDEQFF	TGTGCCAGCAGCGGTACTACGGATGAGCAGTTCTTC
TRBV5-4	TRBJ1-6	NA	NA	12	CASSFVDSPLHF	TGTGCCAGCAGCTTCGTTGATTCACCCCTCCACTTT
TRBV7-8	TRBJ2-3	NA	NA	17	CASSLVSWGGAADTQYF	TGTGCCAGCAGCTTAGTCTCATGGGGGGGGGCCGCAGATACGCAGTATTTT
TRBV6-1	TRBJ2-1	TRBD1	NA	15	CASSEGDREFGEQFF	TGTGCCAGCAGTGAAGGGGACAGGGAGTTCGGTGAGCAGTTCTTC
TRBV4-3	TRBJ2-7	TRBD1	NA	16	CASSQEGGTGGYEQYF	TGCGCCAGCAGCCAAGAAGGGGGGACAGGGGGCTACGAGCAGTACTTC
TRBV7-8	TRBJ2-1	TRBD2	NA	18	CASSLKSGTSGAVDEQFF	TGTGCCAGCAGCTTAAAATCGGGGACTAGCGGGGCTGTCGATGAGCAGTTCTTC
TRBV23-1	TRBJ2-7	NA	NA	16	CASSRSPGLRRDEQYF	TGCGCCAGCAGCCGGAGCCCCGGCCTCCGAAGAGACGAGCAGTACTTC
TRBV9	TRBJ2-5	NA	NA	16	CASSTSPETLQETQYF	TGTGCCAGCAGCACTAGCCCTGAAACCCTACAAGAGACCCAGTACTTC
TRBV5-4	TRBJ1-1	NA	NA	14	CASSFGWQNTEAFF	TGTGCCAGCAGCTTCGGGTGGCAGAACACTGAAGCTTTCTTT
TRBV11-2	TRBJ1-1	TRBD1	NA	14	CASSRRGSDTEAFF	TGTGCCAGCAGCCGCAGGGGGTCTGACACTGAAGCTTTCTTT
TRBV5-1	TRBJ2-3	NA	NA	14	CASSLGRSTDTQYF	TGCGCCAGCAGCTTAGGGAGGAGCACAGATACGCAGTATTTT
TRBV25-1	TRBJ2-3	NA	NA	15	CASSRGGRETDTQYF	TGTGCCAGCAGCCGTGGCGGCAGGGAGACAGATACGCAGTATTTT
TRBV27	TRBJ1-1	NA	NA	13	CASSLGHNTEAFF	TGTGCCAGCAGTTTGGGGCATAATACTGAAGCTTTCTTT
TRBV4-3	TRBJ2-3	TRBD2	NA	16	CASSQIAGGPADTQYF	TGCGCCAGCAGCCAAATAGCGGGGGGGCCTGCAGATACGCAGTATTTT
TRBV7-9	TRBJ2-1	TRBD2	few	16	CASSLLGGGINNEQFF	TGTGCCAGCAGCTTACTTGGCGGGGGGATAAACAATGAGCAGTTCTTC
TRBV7-9	TRBJ1-5	NA	NA	14	CASSLTGSNQPQHF	TGTGCCAGCAGCTTGACGGGAAGCAATCAGCCCCAGCATTTT
TRBV27	TRBJ2-7	NA	NA	13	CASSYGITYEQYF	TGTGCCAGCAGTTACGGCATTACCTACGAGCAGTACTTC
TRBV9	TRBJ2-3	TRBD2	NA	17	CASSVGLAGGFTDTQYF	TGTGCCAGCAGCGTAGGACTAGCGGGAGGATTCACAGATACGCAGTATTTT
TRBV7-9	TRBJ2-5	NA	NA	16	CASSLAGVGLQETQYF	TGTGCCAGCAGCTTAGCAGGGGTGGGACTTCAAGAGACCCAGTACTTC
TRBV5-1	TRBJ1-2	NA	NA	13	CASSLDDVYGYTF	TGCGCCAGCAGCTTGGACGACGTTTATGGCTACACCTTC
TRBV27	TRBJ1-1	NA	NA	13	CASSPTLDTEAFF	TGTGCCAGCAGTCCTACGTTAGACACTGAAGCTTTCTTT
TRBV7-9	TRBJ2-5	TRBD1	NA	15	CASKTGTGVQETQYF	TGTGCCAGCAAAACCGGGACAGGTGTCCAAGAGACCCAGTACTTC
TRBV14	TRBJ1-3	TRBD1	NA	17	CASSHSTGGGLGNTIYF	TGTGCCAGCAGCCACTCGACAGGGGGTGGATTAGGAAACACCATATATTTT
TRBV9	TRBJ2-1	NA	NA	14	CASSEEGSYNEQFF	TGTGCCAGCAGCGAGGAGGGGTCTTACAATGAGCAGTTCTTC
TRBV4-2	TRBJ2-6	NA	NA	16	CASSLESSNGANVLTF	TGTGCCAGCAGCTTGGAGTCTAGCAATGGGGCCAACGTCCTGACTTTC
TRBV19	TRBJ2-1	TRBD1	NA	20	CASSIKDRVWGGPSYNEQFF	TGTGCCAGTAGTATTAAGGACAGGGTTTGGGGCGGACCATCCTACAATGAGCAGTTCTTC
TRBV6-5	TRBJ2-5	NA	NA	15	CASSYSSLGQETQYF	TGTGCCAGCAGTTACTCATCCTTAGGGCAGGAGACCCAGTACTTC
TRBV29-1	TRBJ2-7	NA	NA	14	CSVVVPTHSYEQYF	TGCAGCGTTGTAGTTCCAACACATTCCTACGAGCAGTACTTC
TRBV27	TRBJ2-2	TRBD1	NA	17	CASSLEGALSNTGELFF	TGTGCCAGCAGCTTAGAGGGGGCATTATCGAACACCGGGGAGCTGTTTTTT
TRBV4-3	TRBJ2-7	NA	once	16	CASSLTLPGASYEQYF	TGCGCCAGCAGCTTAACTCTGCCAGGGGCGTCCTACGAGCAGTACTTC
TRBV5-6	TRBJ2-7	NA	NA	12	CASTTGEGEQYF	TGTGCCAGCACTACAGGGGAGGGGGAGCAGTACTTC
TRBV9	TRBJ2-3	TRBD2	NA	16	CASSVHGREGPDTQYF	TGTGCCAGCAGCGTACACGGGCGGGAGGGGCCAGATACGCAGTATTTT
TRBV6-4	TRBJ1-1	TRBD1	NA	13	CASSDTGDTEAFF	TGTGCCAGCAGTGATACAGGGGACACTGAAGCTTTCTTT
TRBV27	TRBJ1-2	NA	NA	14	CASSPTATGWGYTF	TGTGCCAGCAGTCCAACCGCAACAGGGTGGGGCTACACCTTC
TRBV5-1	TRBJ2-7	NA	NA	15	CASSLEASPLYEQYF	TGCGCCAGCAGCTTGGAGGCATCTCCCCTCTACGAGCAGTACTTC
TRBV25-1	TRBJ2-2	TRBD2	NA	17	CASSEPSTSGGAGELFF	TGTGCCAGCAGTGAACCCTCGACTAGCGGGGGTGCCGGGGAGCTGTTTTTT
TRBV11-2	TRBJ1-4	NA	NA	13	CASSPYFGEKLFF	TGTGCCAGCAGCCCATACTTTGGGGAAAAACTGTTTTTT
TRBV7-9	TRBJ2-7	NA	NA	11	CASSSHYEQYF	TGTGCCAGCAGCTCCCACTACGAGCAGTACTTC
TRBV6-1	TRBJ2-7	NA	once	12	CASSEVDYEQYF	TGTGCCAGCAGTGAGGTCGACTACGAGCAGTACTTC
TRBV27	TRBJ2-4	NA	NA	19	CASRGRYFRGGLAKNIQYF	TGTGCCAGCAGAGGCCGATACTTTAGGGGCGGTTTAGCCAAAAACATTCAGTACTTC
TRBV2	TRBJ1-2	NA	NA	21	CASSPRGSRYYGYTTSHGYTF	TGTGCCAGCAGTCCCAGGGGATCCAGATACTATGGCTACACTACTTCGCATGGCTACACCTTC
TRBV18	TRBJ2-1	NA	NA	15	CASSPPGTSYNEQFF	TGTGCCAGCTCACCACCCGGGACCTCTTACAATGAGCAGTTCTTC
TRBV27	TRBJ2-7	TRBD1	NA	16	CASSVSGTGVPYEQYF	TGTGCCAGCAGTGTATCCGGGACAGGGGTGCCCTACGAGCAGTACTTC
TRBV2	TRBJ2-7	TRBD2	NA	15	CASSGTASGSYEQYF	TGTGCCAGCAGTGGGACGGCTAGCGGATCCTACGAGCAGTACTTC